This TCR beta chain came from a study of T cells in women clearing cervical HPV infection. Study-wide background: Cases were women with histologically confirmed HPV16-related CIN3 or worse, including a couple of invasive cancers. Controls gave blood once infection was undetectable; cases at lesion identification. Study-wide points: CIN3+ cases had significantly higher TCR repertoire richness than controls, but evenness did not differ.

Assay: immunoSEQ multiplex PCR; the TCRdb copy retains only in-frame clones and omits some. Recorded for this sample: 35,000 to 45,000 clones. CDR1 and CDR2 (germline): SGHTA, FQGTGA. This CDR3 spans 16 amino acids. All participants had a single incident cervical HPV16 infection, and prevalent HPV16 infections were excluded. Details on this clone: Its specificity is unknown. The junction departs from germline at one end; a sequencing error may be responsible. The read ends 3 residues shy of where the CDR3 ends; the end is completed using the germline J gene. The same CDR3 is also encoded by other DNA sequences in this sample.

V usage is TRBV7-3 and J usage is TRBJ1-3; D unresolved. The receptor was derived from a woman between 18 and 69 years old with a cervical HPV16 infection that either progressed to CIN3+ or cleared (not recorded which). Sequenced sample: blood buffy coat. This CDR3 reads CASSSQAGGSGNTIYF. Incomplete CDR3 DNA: TGTGCCAGCAGCTCCCAGGCAGGCGGGTCTGGAAACACG.